The T cell receptor (beta chain) under discussion was sequenced for a study of blood T cell repertoires in COVID-19. In the source study's methods: Estimation of nucleated cell counts relied on the amplification of reference gene primers. Sequencing was performed with immunoSEQ multiplex PCR; in TCRdb, only in-frame clones are kept and a portion is missing. That table is the source of V, J and clone size, and D and trimming were worked out from the DNA. The sample comprises approximately 250,000 clones, around 90% of which are singletons, and roughly 10% rests with the top ten. CDR1 is KGHSH and CDR2 is LQKENI in the germline V gene. Trimming pared 4 bases from V and 8 bases from J, leaving 21 bases between. The CDR3 sequence is 16 residues long.

The rearrangement links TRBV18 to TRBJ2-1; TRBD1 is a possible D gene (6 bases). This receptor was identified in a woman in her 70s with COVID-19, enrolled during active disease. Sequenced: peripheral blood. The CDR3: CASSREQGSLIDEQFF. In DNA form, the CDR3 reads TGTGCCAGCTCACGGGAGCAGGGGTCCTTGATCGATGAGCAGTTCTTC.